A selection of T cell receptor beta chains follows, all from one sample in a study of T cell repertoires in cytomegalovirus infection. No antigen is known for these receptors. TCRdb re-analysed the reads in MiXCR, keeping a single row per CDR3 protein. The table has 450,000 to 650,000 distinct CDR3 sequences, 40% seen once. Source: cultured PBMCs, taken from culture after CMV antigen stimulation. These receptors were obtained from a human donor in good health (CMV status not recorded). Some clones in this sample may be carry-over from other donors' samples. Each CDR3 is given without its conserved first and last residue. The order of the fields is V gene, J gene, CDR3 protein.

v_call: TRBV7-9
j_call: TRBJ2-7
cdr3_aa: ASSSNSGTVSSYEQY

v_call: TRBV7-6
j_call: TRBJ2-2
cdr3_aa: ASSSNQASSGGELF

v_call: TRBV3-1
j_call: TRBJ2-3
cdr3_aa: ASSVSSSTDTQY

v_call: TRBV11-2
j_call: TRBJ2-2
cdr3_aa: ASGDPTPNTGELF

v_call: TRBV19
j_call: TRBJ1-4
cdr3_aa: ASSAHGRGRVDEKLF

v_call: TRBV7-2
j_call: TRBJ2-3
cdr3_aa: ASSSMGGTQY

v_call: TRBV3-1
j_call: TRBJ2-1
cdr3_aa: ASSQDKKIGQNEQF

v_call: TRBV6-1
j_call: TRBJ2-6
cdr3_aa: ASSENRWREGAGANVLT

v_call: TRBV3-1
j_call: TRBJ2-4
cdr3_aa: ASSQGGLTLAKNIQY

v_call: TRBV7-6
j_call: TRBJ2-7
cdr3_aa: ASSSLSEQY

v_call: TRBV7-2
j_call: TRBJ2-1
cdr3_aa: ASSLNSGGPQDD

v_call: TRBV10-2
j_call: TRBJ1-1
cdr3_aa: ASSVRATEAF

v_call: TRBV5-4
j_call: TRBJ2-1
cdr3_aa: ASIPRDRGVFDEQF

v_call: TRBV11-2
j_call: TRBJ2-2
cdr3_aa: ASSLGLADRRDTGELF

v_call: TRBV7-9
j_call: TRBJ1-1
cdr3_aa: ASSFEGQGASSTEAF

v_call: TRBV5-6
j_call: TRBJ2-2
cdr3_aa: ASSFGLAGKTGELF

v_call: TRBV6-1
j_call: TRBJ2-7
cdr3_aa: ASFPSSTGTNYEQY

v_call: TRBV7-2
j_call: TRBJ2-4
cdr3_aa: ASSLEGGTKNIQY

v_call: TRBV7-2
j_call: TRBJ1-1
cdr3_aa: ASSSRTGRAF

v_call: TRBV5-1
j_call: TRBJ2-5
cdr3_aa: ASSALTGMETQY

v_call: TRBV7-2
j_call: TRBJ2-2
cdr3_aa: ASSLGPSSAGELF

v_call: TRBV5-6
j_call: TRBJ1-2
cdr3_aa: ASSSLDRNYGYT

v_call: TRBV28
j_call: TRBJ1-1
cdr3_aa: ASDGGGRMNTEAF

v_call: TRBV3-1
j_call: TRBJ1-2
cdr3_aa: ASSQDLGGGYGYT

v_call: TRBV5-1
j_call: TRBJ2-3
cdr3_aa: ASRIGLPTDTQY

v_call: TRBV7-9
j_call: TRBJ1-6
cdr3_aa: ASSLEVKGTTYNSPLH

v_call: TRBV7-2
j_call: TRBJ1-2
cdr3_aa: ASSLGESLQGATGYT

v_call: TRBV10-3
j_call: TRBJ1-5
cdr3_aa: AISSSNQPQH

v_call: TRBV4-1
j_call: TRBJ1-1
cdr3_aa: ASSHLRVRTGLSNTEAF

v_call: TRBV19
j_call: TRBJ1-4
cdr3_aa: ASSIRPGTGSEKLF

v_call: TRBV12-3/TRBV12-4
j_call: TRBJ1-4
cdr3_aa: ASSLLEEEEKLF

v_call: TRBV10-3
j_call: TRBJ2-5
cdr3_aa: AISGTGAVETQY

v_call: TRBV7-9
j_call: TRBJ2-1
cdr3_aa: ASSQAGGARNEQF

v_call: TRBV7-2
j_call: TRBJ2-1
cdr3_aa: ASSLAAGGGNEQF

v_call: TRBV6-1
j_call: TRBJ2-1
cdr3_aa: ASSEGTRVRFRQF

v_call: TRBV11-2
j_call: TRBJ2-7
cdr3_aa: ASSSGQGAEQY

v_call: TRBV5-1
j_call: TRBJ2-1
cdr3_aa: ASSVTGAHNEQF

v_call: TRBV18
j_call: TRBJ2-1
cdr3_aa: ASSPLLSPQDEQF

v_call: TRBV12-3/TRBV12-4
j_call: TRBJ2-1
cdr3_aa: ASSSPPAGSYNEQF

v_call: TRBV12-5
j_call: TRBJ2-2
cdr3_aa: ASGLVRGGTGELF

v_call: TRBV28
j_call: TRBJ1-2
cdr3_aa: ASSPLRDREALGGYT

v_call: TRBV23-1
j_call: TRBJ2-1
cdr3_aa: ASSQGQSPYNEQF

v_call: TRBV18
j_call: TRBJ2-7
cdr3_aa: ASSPSGSAYEQY

v_call: TRBV7-9
j_call: TRBJ1-1
cdr3_aa: ASSPQGTEAF

v_call: TRBV7-2
j_call: TRBJ1-2
cdr3_aa: ASSPDTLHGYT

v_call: TRBV12-3/TRBV12-4
j_call: TRBJ2-7
cdr3_aa: ASRPDTSYEQY

v_call: TRBV20-1
j_call: TRBJ1-1
cdr3_aa: SAGDVTEAF

v_call: TRBV7-2
j_call: TRBJ2-5
cdr3_aa: ASSSLVQETQY

v_call: TRBV7-2
j_call: TRBJ1-5
cdr3_aa: ASSLVGTGLHQPQH

v_call: TRBV18
j_call: TRBJ1-5
cdr3_aa: ASSPQGAGQPQH

v_call: TRBV7-6
j_call: TRBJ2-1
cdr3_aa: ASSYEQGLPYNEQF

v_call: TRBV5-1
j_call: TRBJ2-5
cdr3_aa: ASSLMSFQETQY

v_call: TRBV7-6
j_call: TRBJ2-6
cdr3_aa: ASSYAGGVTANVLT

v_call: TRBV4-3
j_call: TRBJ2-1
cdr3_aa: ASSPRLAGGVYNEQF

v_call: TRBV7-6
j_call: TRBJ1-4
cdr3_aa: ASSLEGRGTATNEKLF